This is a list of T cell receptor beta chains from one sample in a study of blood T cell repertoires in COVID-19. Only in-frame clones appear in the TCRdb table, and some are missing; sequencing was by immunoSEQ multiplex PCR. This sample has about 160,000 clones, with about 88% found just once. Sample: PBMCs or T cells enriched from blood (not recorded which). The source is a woman aged 50 to 60 who had recovered from COVID-19. Each CDR3 is given with its conserved first and last residue. Each record gives: CDR3 DNA, CDR3 protein, V gene, J gene, clone size, D gene. D genes are given only for firm matches. Some rows have no size entry. The others give once, few or many, or a class for an expanded clone.

TGTGCCAGCAGCCAAGGGCACCAACTTCGGGGTCTCGCGAACACCGGGGAGCTGTTTTTT	CASSQGHQLRGLANTGELFF	TRBV3-1/TRBV3-2	TRBJ2-2	once	.
TGTGCCAGCAGTTCGATGACAGGCAATCAGCCCCAGCATTTT	CASSSMTGNQPQHF	TRBV28	TRBJ1-5	.	.
TGTGCCAGCAGTTACTCCCTAGAGGGCAATGAGCAGTTCTTC	CASSYSLEGNEQFF	TRBV6-2/TRBV6-3	TRBJ2-1	few	.
TGTGCCAGTAGTCCCGCAGCGGGAGTGCCCGGGGCCCAGTACTTC	CASSPAAGVPGAQYF	TRBV19	TRBJ2-5	.	TRBD2
TGTGCCAGCAGCCGGGGGGAAAGGCCAACTAATGAAAAACTGTTTTTT	CASSRGERPTNEKLFF	TRBV9	TRBJ1-4	.	.
TGTGCCAGCCATAGCGGGACCTTAGGCACAGATACGCAGTATTTT	CASHSGTLGTDTQYF	TRBV28	TRBJ2-3	.	TRBD2
TGTGCCAGCAGCGCTAATAATTCACCCCTCCACTTT	CASSANNSPLHF	TRBV6-5	TRBJ1-6	once	.
TGTGCCAGCAGCTTTGGCGGGGACTCCTACGAGCAGTACTTC	CASSFGGDSYEQYF	TRBV5-6	TRBJ2-7	.	.
TGTGCCAGCAGGAGCCAGGCCTCAACTAGGGAGCAGTACTTC	CASRSQASTREQYF	TRBV6-5	TRBJ2-7	.	.
TGTGCCAGCAGGGGACAGGGGCGCCACGAGCAGTACTTC	CASRGQGRHEQYF	TRBV28	TRBJ2-7	.	TRBD1
TGTGCCATCAGTGAGTCGATGGGGGGCTCCTATAATTCACCCCTCCACTTT	CAISESMGGSYNSPLHF	TRBV10-3	TRBJ1-6	.	.
TGCGCCAGCAGCCAAGACTCCGGAGCTTTCTTT	CASSQDSGAFF	TRBV4-1	TRBJ1-1	.	.
TGTGCCACCAGTGATACAGGGGCTGGGGCCAACGTCCTGACTTTC	CATSDTGAGANVLTF	TRBV24-1	TRBJ2-6	.	TRBD1
TGTGCCAGCAGCTTGGGGACAGGGCTCTATGGCTACACCTTC	CASSLGTGLYGYTF	TRBV7-6	TRBJ1-2	.	TRBD1
TGTGCCAGCAGCCTGCTTCGGGCTGGACAGCCCGGTGGAGTGGGGCAGTTCTTC	CASSLLRAGQPGGVGQFF	TRBV27	TRBJ2-1	once	.
TGTGCCAGCAGTGTTGCGGGCGGGGAGCAGTACTTC	CASSVAGGEQYF	TRBV2	TRBJ2-7	.	.
TGTGCCAGCAGCTTAGGGCAGGGGGCGCTTGAAGCTTTCTTT	CASSLGQGALEAFF	TRBV7-9	TRBJ1-1	.	TRBD1
TGCGCCACACCGGGACAGGGGGCGAAGTCGCTATATTACCGCGGCTATGGCTACACCTTC	CATPGQGAKSLYYRGYGYTF	TRBV23-1	TRBJ1-2	.	TRBD1
TGTGCCAGCAGCCTACGGGGACAGAATCCACTGACGGCCCAGCATTTT	CASSLRGQNPLTAQHF	TRBV27	TRBJ1-5	.	TRBD1
TGTGCCAGCACCCCGTCGGGGATTGTGGAGACCCAGTACTTC	CASTPSGIVETQYF	TRBV7-2	TRBJ2-5	.	.
TGTGCCAGCTCACCTGACAGGGGCTATGGCTACACCTTC	CASSPDRGYGYTF	TRBV18	TRBJ1-2	.	TRBD1
TGTGCCAGCAGTGAAGGGGGCATGAGGACCGGGGAGCTGTTTTTT	CASSEGGMRTGELFF	TRBV6-1	TRBJ2-2	.	.
TGTGCCAGCAGCTGGTACCCGACTAGCGGCTCCACCCCCAATGAGCAGTTCTTC	CASSWYPTSGSTPNEQFF	TRBV5-5	TRBJ2-1	.	TRBD2
TGTGCCAGCAGCTTATGGGGCAAGGGAATGAACACTGAAGCTTTCTTT	CASSLWGKGMNTEAFF	TRBV7-9	TRBJ1-1	.	.
TGTGCCAGCAGCCAAGATTATCAGAACTATGGCTACACCTTC	CASSQDYQNYGYTF	TRBV3-1/TRBV3-2	TRBJ1-2	.	.
TGTGCCAGCAGTTTTCAGGGTGCGAGTCAGCCCCAGCATTTT	CASSFQGASQPQHF	TRBV28	TRBJ1-5	.	.
TGTGCCACCAGCAGGCGCCGACTGGACTCTGGAAACACCATATATTTT	CATSRRRLDSGNTIYF	TRBV15	TRBJ1-3	few	.
TGTGCCAGCAGCTTAGATGGGTTGGGCAGCAAAGCTTTCTTT	CASSLDGLGSKAFF	TRBV7-8	TRBJ1-1	.	.
TGCGCCAGCAGCTATTCCCTTACGGCAGACGCTAGTCCGGGCGAGCAGTACTTC	CASSYSLTADASPGEQYF	TRBV5-1	TRBJ2-7	.	.
TGCAGCGTTGAAGAGTGGGCAGGGGGCAGGTACACAGATACGCAGTATTTT	CSVEEWAGGRYTDTQYF	TRBV29-1	TRBJ2-3	.	TRBD1
TGCGCCAGCAGCCAAGATTGGGCAGTGGACACTGAAGCTTTCTTT	CASSQDWAVDTEAFF	TRBV4-3	TRBJ1-1	once	.
TGTGCCAGGGCAAGGACTCCGTCCTACGAGCAGTACTTC	CARARTPSYEQYF	TRBV6-5	TRBJ2-7	.	.
TGTGCCACCAGTGGGAGCGCCTCCTACGAGCAGTACTTC	CATSGSASYEQYF	TRBV24-1	TRBJ2-7	.	.
TGTGCCAGCACCTACCGACCCGCGGGCTTTAATGAAAAACTGTTTTTT	CASTYRPAGFNEKLFF	TRBV25-1	TRBJ1-4	.	.
TGCGCCAGCAGCCCGGGCGGAGGGGTGAACACTGAAGCTTTCTTT	CASSPGGGVNTEAFF	TRBV5-1	TRBJ1-1	.	.
TGTGCCAGCAGCCCGCTCGGGGTCTATGGCTACACCTTC	CASSPLGVYGYTF	TRBV7-2	TRBJ1-2	.	.
TGTGCCAGCAGCCACCGGGACAAGACTAGCGGGACGCGAAATGAGCAGTTCTTC	CASSHRDKTSGTRNEQFF	TRBV7-9	TRBJ2-1	.	TRBD2
TGCGCCAGCAGCCCGGACAGGGGTATTGGCTACACCTTC	CASSPDRGIGYTF	TRBV5-1	TRBJ1-2	.	TRBD1
TGTGCCAGCAGCCGATCCGGGACAGTGACCTACGAGCAGTACTTC	CASSRSGTVTYEQYF	TRBV27	TRBJ2-7	.	TRBD1
TGTGCCAGTAGCCAAGGTCAGGGGTGGGGCAATCAGCCCCAGCATTTT	CASSQGQGWGNQPQHF	TRBV19	TRBJ1-5	.	.
TGTGCCAGCAGTGAAACCCGGAGCTCCTACAATGAGCAGTTCTTC	CASSETRSSYNEQFF	TRBV6-1	TRBJ2-1	.	.
TGCGCCAGCCGTGACAGGGAGGTGGGGGAGCTGTTTTTT	CASRDREVGELFF	TRBV5-1	TRBJ2-2	.	.
TGTGCCAGCAGTTCAGGACAGGGCCGTGGGGGCTACACCTTC	CASSSGQGRGGYTF	TRBV6-2/TRBV6-3	TRBJ1-2	.	TRBD1